Listed below are T cell receptor beta chains from one sample, sequenced in a study of spatial heterogeneity in lung cancer. Via MiXCR, TCRdb re-called the 5' RACE reads, giving one row per CDR3 protein. The sample has more than 50,000 distinct CDR3 sequences, under 7.5% seen once. The sample in question was PBMCs, obtained at surgery. Receptors were obtained from a female donor with early-stage non-small cell lung cancer. Both conserved end residues are part of each CDR3. The D gene is left open where the match is weak. Expanded clones get a size class; other rows say once, few or many, or leave the size out.

>few|NA|TRBJ2-7|TRBV4-1
CASSQGPLGNYEQYF
TGCGCCAGCAGCCAAGGTCCGTTAGGGAACTACGAGCAGTACTTC
>many|TRBD2|TRBJ2-5|TRBV5-4
CASSRAGLQETQYF
TGTGCCAGCAGCCGAGCGGGACTCCAAGAGACCCAGTACTTC
>many|NA|TRBJ2-7|TRBV20-1
CSASGTIYEQYF
TGCAGTGCTAGCGGGACCATCTACGAGCAGTACTTC
>many|NA|TRBJ1-5|TRBV12-3/TRBV12-4
CASSFPGGNQPQHF
TGTGCCAGCAGTTTTCCAGGGGGCAATCAGCCCCAGCATTTT
>many|NA|TRBJ2-7|TRBV2
CASSTHSYEQYF
TGTGCCAGCAGCACTCACTCCTACGAGCAGTACTTC
>NA|NA|TRBJ2-7|TRBV27
CASSPTNSYEQYF
TGTGCCAGCAGTCCGACAAATTCCTACGAGCAGTACTTC
>few|NA|TRBJ1-2|TRBV20-1
CSVVLSFYGYTF
TGCAGTGTGGTACTCTCATTTTATGGCTACACCTTC
>few|NA|TRBJ2-5|TRBV12-3/TRBV12-4
CASSLPGALGHRGTQYF
TGTGCCAGCAGTTTGCCAGGGGCGCTTGGGCATAGAGGGACCCAGTACTTC
>many|NA|TRBJ2-1|TRBV5-1
CASSFPENNEQFF
TGCGCCAGCAGCTTCCCCGAGAACAATGAGCAGTTCTTC
>NA|NA|TRBJ2-3|TRBV5-1
CASSLEGFTDTQYF
TGCGCCAGCAGCTTGGAGGGTTTCACAGATACGCAGTATTTT
>many|NA|TRBJ2-7|TRBV11-2
CASSLPGAPRAYEQYF
TGTGCCAGCAGCTTACCGGGAGCCCCCAGGGCCTACGAGCAGTACTTC
>NA|TRBD2|TRBJ2-5|TRBV12-3/TRBV12-4
CASYPGLVGQETQYF
TGTGCCAGCTACCCGGGACTAGTGGGACAAGAGACCCAGTACTTC
>few|TRBD1|TRBJ1-1|TRBV7-9
CASSLPWLDRVSTEAFF
TGTGCCAGCAGCCTTCCGTGGCTAGACAGGGTTTCCACTGAAGCTTTCTTT
>many|NA|TRBJ2-2|TRBV24-1
CATSDPTLTGELFF
TGTGCCACCAGTGATCCGACACTCACCGGGGAGCTGTTTTTT
>few|NA|TRBJ2-3|TRBV6-1
CASSEGDTRDTQYF
TGTGCCAGCAGTGAAGGGGACACACGGGATACGCAGTATTTT
>few|NA|TRBJ2-5|TRBV3-1
CASSEGVGHQETQYF
TGTGCCAGCAGCGAGGGAGTTGGCCACCAAGAGACCCAGTACTTC
>NA|NA|TRBJ1-1|TRBV7-8
CASSLQSLTHEAFF
TGTGCCAGCAGCCTACAGTCCCTAACCCATGAAGCTTTCTTT
>few|TRBD1|TRBJ2-7|TRBV4-3
CASSQVLGTGGEQYF
TGCGCCAGCAGCCAAGTCTTGGGGACAGGGGGGGAGCAGTACTTC
>NA|NA|TRBJ2-3|TRBV20-1
CSAESRDSSRTDTQYF
TGCAGTGCCGAGAGTCGGGACTCCTCTCGAACAGATACGCAGTATTTT
>many|TRBD2|TRBJ2-7|TRBV29-1
CSAERGPSYEQYF
TGCAGCGCCGAGCGGGGGCCTTCCTACGAGCAGTACTTC
>few|NA|TRBJ1-2|TRBV4-2
CASSLTTTGPYGYTF
TGTGCCAGCAGCCTCACAACGACAGGCCCGTATGGCTACACCTTC
>NA|TRBD1|TRBJ1-3|TRBV5-1
CASSLSGTGIYSGNTIYF
TGCGCCAGCAGCCTCTCCGGGACAGGGATTTATTCTGGAAACACCATATATTTT
>many|NA|TRBJ1-6|TRBV20-1
CSAREPGNSPLHF
TGCAGTGCTAGAGAGCCAGGGAATTCACCCCTCCACTTT
>many|NA|TRBJ2-1|TRBV5-1
CASSPLGMRFNLKFF
TGCGCCAGCAGCCCGCTCGGAATGCGATTTAACTTAAAGTTCTTC
>few|NA|TRBJ1-3|TRBV10-3
CAISEDGGNTIYF
TGTGCCATCAGTGAGGACGGGGGAAACACCATATATTTT
>many|TRBD2|TRBJ2-7|TRBV4-1
CASSQEVLGGYEQYF
TGCGCCAGCAGCCAAGAGGTCTTGGGAGGGTACGAGCAGTACTTC
>few|NA|TRBJ2-7|TRBV4-2
CASSQEEGWRGPVYEQYF
TGTGCCAGCAGCCAAGAAGAGGGTTGGCGGGGGCCCGTATACGAGCAGTACTTC
>NA|NA|TRBJ2-7|TRBV6-1
CASSGSQGREYEQYF
TGTGCCAGCAGTGGGTCCCAGGGGAGGGAGTACGAGCAGTACTTC
>NA|NA|TRBJ2-5|TRBV10-3
CAISEGSSSLQETQYF
TGTGCCATCAGTGAGGGTAGCTCCTCTCTCCAAGAGACCCAGTACTTC
>NA|NA|TRBJ2-2|TRBV2
CASSLHGPQAGELFF
TGTGCCAGCAGTCTACACGGGCCTCAGGCCGGGGAGCTGTTTTTT
>many|NA|TRBJ2-3|TRBV11-2
CASSLDLAADTQYF
TGTGCCAGCAGCTTAGATCTCGCGGCAGATACGCAGTATTTT
>many|TRBD2|TRBJ2-1|TRBV29-1
CSVHSGGTGNEQFF
TGCAGCGTCCATAGCGGGGGGACTGGCAATGAGCAGTTCTTC
>many|TRBD1|TRBJ2-7|TRBV4-3
CASSQEDRGGIDEQYF
TGCGCCAGCAGCCAAGAAGACAGGGGCGGTATCGACGAGCAGTACTTC
>many|NA|TRBJ2-5|TRBV5-1
CASSWTPGQETQYF
TGCGCCAGCAGCTGGACACCAGGCCAAGAGACCCAGTACTTC
>many|NA|TRBJ2-1|TRBV6-5
CASSYGTRGEQFF
TGTGCCAGCAGTTACGGCACGCGGGGTGAGCAGTTCTTC
>few|NA|TRBJ1-1|TRBV9
CASSHPPRDMNTEAFF
TGTGCCAGCAGCCACCCCCCCAGGGACATGAACACTGAAGCTTTCTTT
>NA|TRBD1|TRBJ1-1|TRBV20-1
CSASETGAVAFF
TGCAGTGCTAGCGAGACAGGGGCCGTCGCTTTCTTT
>many|NA|TRBJ2-2|TRBV20-1
CSARALERNTGELFF
TGCAGTGCTAGAGCCCTGGAGAGGAACACCGGGGAGCTGTTTTTT
>NA|TRBD1|TRBJ1-5|TRBV6-5
CASSSDRIQPQHF
TGTGCCAGCAGTTCGGACAGGATCCAGCCCCAGCATTTT
>many|TRBD2|TRBJ2-4|TRBV7-8
CASSRLGGRGAKNIQYF
TGTGCCAGCAGTCGGCTGGGCGGGAGGGGAGCCAAAAACATTCAGTACTTC